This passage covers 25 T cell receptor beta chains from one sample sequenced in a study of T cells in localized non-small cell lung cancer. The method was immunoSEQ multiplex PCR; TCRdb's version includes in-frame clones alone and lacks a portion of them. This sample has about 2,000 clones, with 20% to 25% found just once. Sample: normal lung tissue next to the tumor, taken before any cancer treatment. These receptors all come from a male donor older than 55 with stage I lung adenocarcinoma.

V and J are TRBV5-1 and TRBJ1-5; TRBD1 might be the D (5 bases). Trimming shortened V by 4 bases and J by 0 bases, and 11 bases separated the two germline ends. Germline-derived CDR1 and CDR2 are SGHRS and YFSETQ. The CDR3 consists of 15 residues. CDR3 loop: CASSPSGDSNQPQHF. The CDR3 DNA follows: TGCGCCAGCAGCCCCTCGGGGGATAGCAATCAGCCCCAGCATTTT.

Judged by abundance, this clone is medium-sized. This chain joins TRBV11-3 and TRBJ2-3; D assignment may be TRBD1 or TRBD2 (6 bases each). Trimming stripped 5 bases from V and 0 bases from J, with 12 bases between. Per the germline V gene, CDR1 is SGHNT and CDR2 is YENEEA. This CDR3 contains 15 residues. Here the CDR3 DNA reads TGTGCCAGCAGCGATCCGGGGGCGAGCACAGATACGCAGTATTTT. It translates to CASSDPGASTDTQYF.

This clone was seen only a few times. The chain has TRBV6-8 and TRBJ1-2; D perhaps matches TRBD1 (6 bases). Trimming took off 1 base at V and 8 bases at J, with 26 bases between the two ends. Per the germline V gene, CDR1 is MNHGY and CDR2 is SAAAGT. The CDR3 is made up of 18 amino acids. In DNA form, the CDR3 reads TGTGCCAGCAGTTACTTAAGCGGATATAACAGGGCGGGAGAAGGCTACACCTTC. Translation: CASSYLSGYNRAGEGYTF.

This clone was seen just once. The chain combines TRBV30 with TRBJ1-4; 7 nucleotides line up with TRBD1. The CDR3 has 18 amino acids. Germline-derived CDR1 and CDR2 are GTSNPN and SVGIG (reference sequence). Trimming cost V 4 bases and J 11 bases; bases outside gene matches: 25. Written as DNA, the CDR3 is TGTGCCTGGACCCCTAGAGGGACAGTCGGGTCCGGCGACGCGAAACTGTTTTTT. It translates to CAWTPRGTVGSGDAKLFF.

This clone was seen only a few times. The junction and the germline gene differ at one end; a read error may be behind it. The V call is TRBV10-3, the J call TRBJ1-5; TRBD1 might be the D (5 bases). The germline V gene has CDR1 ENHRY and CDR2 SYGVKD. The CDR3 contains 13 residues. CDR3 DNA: TGTGCCAGCAGTGAGCAGGGAAATCAGCCCCAGCATTTT. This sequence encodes CASSEQGNQPQHF.

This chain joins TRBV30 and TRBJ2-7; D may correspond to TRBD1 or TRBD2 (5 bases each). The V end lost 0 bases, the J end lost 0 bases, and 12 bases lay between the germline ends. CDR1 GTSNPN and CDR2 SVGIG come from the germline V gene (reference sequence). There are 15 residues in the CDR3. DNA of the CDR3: TGTGCCTGGAGTGTCGGGACCGACAGCTCCTACGAGCAGTACTTC. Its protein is CAWSVGTDSSYEQYF.

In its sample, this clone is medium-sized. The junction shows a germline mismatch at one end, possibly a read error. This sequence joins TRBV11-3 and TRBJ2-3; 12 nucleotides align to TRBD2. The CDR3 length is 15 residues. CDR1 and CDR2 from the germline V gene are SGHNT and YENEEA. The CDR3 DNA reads TGTGCCAGCAGTTTAGGACTAGCGGGGCCAGATACGCAGTATTTT. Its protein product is CASSLGLAGPDTQYF.

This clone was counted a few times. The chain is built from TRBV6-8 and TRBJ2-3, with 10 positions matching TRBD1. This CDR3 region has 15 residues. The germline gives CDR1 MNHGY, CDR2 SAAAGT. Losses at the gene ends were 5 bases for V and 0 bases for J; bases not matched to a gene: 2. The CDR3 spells CASSRQGASTDTQYF. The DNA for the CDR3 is TGTGCCAGCAGTAGACAGGGGGCTAGCACAGATACGCAGTATTTT.

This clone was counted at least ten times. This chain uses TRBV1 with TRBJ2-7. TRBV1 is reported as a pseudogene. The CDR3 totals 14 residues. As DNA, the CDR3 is TGCGCCAGCAGCCAAGATCCCCTGGGGAACGAGCAGTACTTC. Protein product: CASSQDPLGNEQYF.

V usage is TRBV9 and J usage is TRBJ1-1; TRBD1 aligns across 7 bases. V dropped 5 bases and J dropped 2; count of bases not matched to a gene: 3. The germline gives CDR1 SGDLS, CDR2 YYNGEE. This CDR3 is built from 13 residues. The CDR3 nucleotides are TGTGCCAGCAGGGGGGACAGTAACACTGAAGCTTTCTTT. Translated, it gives CASRGDSNTEAFF. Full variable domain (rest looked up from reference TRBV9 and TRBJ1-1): DSGVTQTPKHLITATGQRVTLRCSPRSGDLSVYWYQQSLDQGLQFLIQYYNGEERAKGNILERFSAQQFPDLHSELNLSSLELGDSALYFCASRGDSNTEAFFGQGTRLTVV.

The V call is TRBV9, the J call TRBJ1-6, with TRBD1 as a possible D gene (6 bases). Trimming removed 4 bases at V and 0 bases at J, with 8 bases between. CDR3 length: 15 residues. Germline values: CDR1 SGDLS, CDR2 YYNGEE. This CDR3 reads CASSTDSSYNSPLHF. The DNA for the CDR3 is TGTGCCAGCAGCACGGACAGCTCCTATAATTCACCCCTCCACTTT. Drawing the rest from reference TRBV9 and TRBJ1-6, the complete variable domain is DSGVTQTPKHLITATGQRVTLRCSPRSGDLSVYWYQQSLDQGLQFLIQYYNGEERAKGNILERFSAQQFPDLHSELNLSSLELGDSALYFCASSTDSSYNSPLHFGNGTRLTVT.

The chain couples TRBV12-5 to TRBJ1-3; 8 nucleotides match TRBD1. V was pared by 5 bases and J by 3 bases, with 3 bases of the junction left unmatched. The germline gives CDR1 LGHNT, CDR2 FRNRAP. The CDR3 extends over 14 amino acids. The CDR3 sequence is CASGHGQGGNTIYF. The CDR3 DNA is TGTGCTAGTGGTCACGGACAGGGTGGAAACACCATATATTTT.

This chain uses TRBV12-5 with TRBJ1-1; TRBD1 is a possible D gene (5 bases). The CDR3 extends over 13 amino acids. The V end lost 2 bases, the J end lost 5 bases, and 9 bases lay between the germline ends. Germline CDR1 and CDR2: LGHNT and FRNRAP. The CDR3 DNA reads TGTGCTAGTGGTTTGATACGGGGGACTGAAGCTTTCTTT. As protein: CASGLIRGTEAFF.

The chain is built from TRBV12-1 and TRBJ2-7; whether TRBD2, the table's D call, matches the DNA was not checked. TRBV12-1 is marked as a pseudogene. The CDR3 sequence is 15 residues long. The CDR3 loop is CASSSGLAGGYEQYF. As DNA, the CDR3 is TGTGCCAGCAGCTCGGGACTAGCGGGGGGGTACGAGCAGTACTTC.

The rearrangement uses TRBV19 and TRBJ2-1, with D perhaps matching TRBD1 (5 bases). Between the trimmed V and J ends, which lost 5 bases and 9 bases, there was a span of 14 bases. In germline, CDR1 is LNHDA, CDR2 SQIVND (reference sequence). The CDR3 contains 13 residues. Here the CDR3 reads CASSPTDTGEQFF. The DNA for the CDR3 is TGTGCCAGTAGTCCTACGGACACCGGTGAGCAGTTCTTC.

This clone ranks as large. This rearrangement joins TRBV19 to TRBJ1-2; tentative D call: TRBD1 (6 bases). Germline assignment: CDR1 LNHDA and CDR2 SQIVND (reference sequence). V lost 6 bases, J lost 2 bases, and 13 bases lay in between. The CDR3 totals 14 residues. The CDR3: CASSFGGLNYGYTF. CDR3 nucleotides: TGTGCCAGTAGCTTCGGGGGGCTCAACTATGGCTACACCTTC. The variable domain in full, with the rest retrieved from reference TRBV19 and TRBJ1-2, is DGGITQSPKYLFRKEGQNVTLSCEQNLNHDAMYWYRQDPGQGLRLIYYSQIVNDFQKGDIAEGYSVSREKKESFPLTVTSAQKNPTAFYLCASSFGGLNYGYTFGSGTRLTVV.

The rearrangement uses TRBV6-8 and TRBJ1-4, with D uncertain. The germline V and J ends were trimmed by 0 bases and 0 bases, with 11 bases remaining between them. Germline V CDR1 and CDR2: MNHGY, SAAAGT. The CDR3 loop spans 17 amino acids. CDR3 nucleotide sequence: TGTGCCAGCAGTTACTCGAGTAACGAAGCAACTAATGAAAAACTGTTTTTT. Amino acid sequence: CASSYSSNEATNEKLFF.

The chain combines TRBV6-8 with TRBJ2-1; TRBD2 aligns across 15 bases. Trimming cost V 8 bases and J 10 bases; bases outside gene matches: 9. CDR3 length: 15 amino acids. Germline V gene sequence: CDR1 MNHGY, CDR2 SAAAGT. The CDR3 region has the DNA TGTGCCAGCTTGGGTGGACTAGCGGGGGGGCCGGAGCAGTTCTTC. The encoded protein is CASLGGLAGGPEQFF.

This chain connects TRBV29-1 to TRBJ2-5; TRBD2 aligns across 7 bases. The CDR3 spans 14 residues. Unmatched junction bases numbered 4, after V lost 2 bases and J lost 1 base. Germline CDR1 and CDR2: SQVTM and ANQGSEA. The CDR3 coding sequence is TGCAGCGTTGAATGGCGGGAGTTCCAAGAGACCCAGTACTTC. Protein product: CSVEWREFQETQYF. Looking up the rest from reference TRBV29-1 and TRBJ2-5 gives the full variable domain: SAVISQKPSRDICQRGTSLTIQCQVDSQVTMMFWYRQQPGQSLTLIATANQGSEATYESGFVIDKFPISRPNLTFSTLTVSNMSPEDSSIYLCSVEWREFQETQYFGPGTRLLVL.

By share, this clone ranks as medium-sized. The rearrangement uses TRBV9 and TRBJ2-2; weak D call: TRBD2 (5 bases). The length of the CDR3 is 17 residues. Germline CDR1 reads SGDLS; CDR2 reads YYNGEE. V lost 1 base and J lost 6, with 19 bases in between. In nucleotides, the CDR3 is TGTGCCAGCAGCGTAAAAGGTGGAGGAGCCGCCCCCGGGGAGCTGTTTTTT. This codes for CASSVKGGGAAPGELFF.

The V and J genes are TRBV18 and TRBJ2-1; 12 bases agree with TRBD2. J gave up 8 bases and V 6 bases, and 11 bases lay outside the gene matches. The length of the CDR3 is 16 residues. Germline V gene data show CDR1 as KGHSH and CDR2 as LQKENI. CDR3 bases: TGTGCCAGCTCGTCGGCTAGCGGGGGGGCCAACCATGAGCAGTTCTTC. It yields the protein CASSSASGGANHEQFF.

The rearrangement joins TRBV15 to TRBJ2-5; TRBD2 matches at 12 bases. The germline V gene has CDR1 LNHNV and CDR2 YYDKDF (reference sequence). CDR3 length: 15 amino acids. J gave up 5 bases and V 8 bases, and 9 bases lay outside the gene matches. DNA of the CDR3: TGTGCCACCTCGCTGAGGACTAGCGGGGAGGAGACCCAGTACTTC. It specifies CATSLRTSGEETQYF.

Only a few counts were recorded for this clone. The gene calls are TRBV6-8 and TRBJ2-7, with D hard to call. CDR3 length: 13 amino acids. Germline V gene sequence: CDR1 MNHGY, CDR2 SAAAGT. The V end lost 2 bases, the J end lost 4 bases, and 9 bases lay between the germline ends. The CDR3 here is CASSYGKGYEQYF. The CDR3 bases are TGTGCCAGCAGTTACGGAAAGGGTTACGAGCAGTACTTC.

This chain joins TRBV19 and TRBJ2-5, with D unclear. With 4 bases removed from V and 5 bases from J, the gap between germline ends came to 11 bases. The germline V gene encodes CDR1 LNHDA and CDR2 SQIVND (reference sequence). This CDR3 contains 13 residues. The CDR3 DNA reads TGTGCCAGTAGTACTCAGGTACGGGAGACCCAGTACTTC. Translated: CASSTQVRETQYF.

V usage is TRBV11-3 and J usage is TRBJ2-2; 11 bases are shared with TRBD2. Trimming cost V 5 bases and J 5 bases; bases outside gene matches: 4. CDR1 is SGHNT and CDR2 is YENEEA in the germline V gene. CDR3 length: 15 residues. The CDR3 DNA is TGTGCCAGCAGCCAACTAGCGGGGGAAACCGGGGAGCTGTTTTTT. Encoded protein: CASSQLAGETGELFF.